This T cell receptor (beta chain) was recovered during a study of T cell changes during pregnancy in multiple sclerosis. Data came from immunoSEQ multiplex PCR; TCRdb stores just in-frame clones and leaves some out. The sample contains fewer than 65,000 clones, 91% of which appear only once. CDR3 size: 15 residues. Germline loops: CDR1 MNHNY, CDR2 SVGAGI (reference sequence). Trimming removed 6 bases from V and 4 bases from J; junction bases left unmatched: 10. The input for sequencing was peripheral blood, taken before pregnancy. V usage is TRBV6-6 and J usage is TRBJ1-1; 8 bases fit TRBD1. This sequence was found in a female donor with multiple sclerosis, enrolled in a pregnancy study. The CDR3 nucleotides are TGTGCCAGCAGCCGACGGACAGGGATTGGCACTGAAGCTTTCTTT. As protein: CASSRRTGIGTEAFF.